This T cell receptor beta chain is drawn from a study of OX40 agonist ivuxolimab in advanced cancers. Looking at the study overall: Ivuxolimab, which targeted the costimulatory receptor OX40 (CD134), was an agonistic, fully human IgG2 monoclonal antibody. Partial responses occurred in three dose-escalation patients, of whom one had hepatocellular carcinoma and two had cutaneous melanoma. Of the 50 or so patients in dose escalation, approximately 20 had hepatocellular carcinoma, some 15 had melanoma, 9 had renal cell carcinoma and 9 had head and neck cancer. The dose-escalation cohort was 82.7% male with a mean age of 60 years, ranging from about 23 to 85. Intravenous ivuxolimab was administered to patients every 2 weeks at six dose levels: 0.01, 0.1, 0.3, 1.5, 3 and 10 mg/kg. Peripheral TCRbeta sequencing was intended to test whether TCR sequence diversity was altered and clonal T-cell expansion was caused by ivuxolimab. The paper covers the monotherapy dose-escalation part of the phase I ivuxolimab trial, which included N of about 50 patients. Prior anti-PD-1, anti-PD-L1 or anti-CTLA-4 therapy was permitted, and about two fifths of dose-escalation patients had received checkpoint inhibitors. General findings and caveats noted by the study authors: Low levels of normalized T-cell clonal expansion were also seen in some nonresponding patients. In partial responders in the 0.1-3.0 mg/kg groups, normalized peripheral clonal expansion was found to be among the lowest, especially among CD8+ T cells. At doses from 0.1 to 3.0 mg/kg, clonal expansion was seen in both CD4+ and CD8+ blood T cells between baseline and week 6. The antigen specificity of the clonally expanded peripheral T cells was not determined. On average, CD8+ T cells showed more expanded clones than CD4+ T cells after ivuxolimab.

This clone was recorded a few times. No cognate antigen has been identified for it. No base quality information exists; no much larger clone differs at one position. The germline V end is reduced by 7 bases and the J end by 2 bases; junction bases left unmatched: 8. The CDR3 runs 14 residues from the cysteine to the phenylalanine. This entry keeps only the CDR3 DNA: 42 bases, framed from base 1. The germline V gene specifies SNHLY as CDR1 and FYNNEI as CDR2. Patients with a history of autoimmune disease or receiving systemic immunosuppression were excluded from the trial. In every dose cohort, peripheral blood was drawn for TCR sequencing at baseline, cycle 4 day 1, and cycle 7 day 1. Samples were obtained from an open-label, multicenter, first-in-human phase I dose-escalation trial of ivuxolimab. Adults with locally advanced or metastatic melanoma, renal cell, hepatocellular, or head and neck squamous cell carcinoma were enrolled in the trial. CD4+ and CD8+ T cells were sorted separately from peripheral blood before TCR sequencing.

Genomic DNA was isolated from the sorted cells so that the TCRbeta CDR3 region could be sequenced. The immunoSEQ Assay was used for sequencing of TCRbeta CDR3 regions. This immuneACCESS table, as held by TCRdb, lists in-frame sequences with V and J called but not all clones. Of the missing ones, under half trace to an unresolved V gene in checked studies; the others have no known cause. This sample lists around 40,000 clones; about 85% were detected once. Of the sample, less than 3.5% is held by the ten largest clones. This clonotype originated in an adult with an advanced solid tumor such as melanoma, head and neck, liver or kidney cancer. The rearrangement joined TRBV2 to TRBJ2-7, with 7 bases in between that match TRBD2. The sequencing used CD4+ or CD8+ T cells sorted from blood, collected in a trial of the OX40 agonist ivuxolimab. The nucleotide sequence is given as TGTGCCAGCAATGGGGTAGCGGGCGCCTACGAGCAGTACTTC. This codes for CASNGVAGAYEQYF.